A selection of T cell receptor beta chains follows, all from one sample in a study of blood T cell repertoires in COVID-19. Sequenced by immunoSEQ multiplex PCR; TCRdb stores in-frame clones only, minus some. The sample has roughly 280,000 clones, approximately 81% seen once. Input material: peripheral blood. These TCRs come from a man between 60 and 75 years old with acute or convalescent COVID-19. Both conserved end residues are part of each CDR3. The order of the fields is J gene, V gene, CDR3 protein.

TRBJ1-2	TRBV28	CASRPLEYGYTF
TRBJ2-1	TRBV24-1	CATSDFNRGNEQFF
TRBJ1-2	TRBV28	CAAGQGIVGGYTF
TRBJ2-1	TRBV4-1	CASSRGTGGNSYNEQFF
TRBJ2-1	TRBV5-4	CASSLFPGGNSYNEQFF
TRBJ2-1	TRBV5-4	CASSSRDGGNEQFF
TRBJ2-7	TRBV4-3	CASSWAGGLEDEQYF
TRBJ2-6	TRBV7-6	CASSFLGTSILPGANVLTF
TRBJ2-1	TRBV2	CASSGGGGPYNEQFF
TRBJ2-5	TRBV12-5	CASGRGERYQETQYF
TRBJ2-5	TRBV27	CASSNPGGVETQYF
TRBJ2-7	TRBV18	CASSPLPTSGRENEQYF
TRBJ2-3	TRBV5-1	CASSDPGQGGFGTQYF
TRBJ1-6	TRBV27	CASSFPLLNSPLHF
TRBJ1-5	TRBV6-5	CATFPGQGDQPQHF
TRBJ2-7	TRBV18	CASSPGTSMYEQYF
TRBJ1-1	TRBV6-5	CASSYSMMAGGTEAFF
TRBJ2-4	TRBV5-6	CASSLSITRDGKNIQYF
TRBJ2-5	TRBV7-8	CASSSHGQGQETQYF
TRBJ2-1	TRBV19	CASAPSGSDEQFF
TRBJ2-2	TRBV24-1	CATSDYTDSTGELFF
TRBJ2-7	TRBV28	CASSRDNEFVEQYF
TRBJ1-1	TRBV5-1	CASSPAVGGQIRMLNTEAFF
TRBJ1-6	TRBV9	CASSVAAEGSSPLHF
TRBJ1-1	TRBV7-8	CASSRALESGTEAFF
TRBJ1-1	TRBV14	CASSPSPTGAVFF
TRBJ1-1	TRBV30	CAWSGQGGTEAFF
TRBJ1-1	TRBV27	CASSFGTGGTEAFF
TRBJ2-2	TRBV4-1	CASSQDGGSGANTGELFF
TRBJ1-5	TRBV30	CAWSALGNQPQHF
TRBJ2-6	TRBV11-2	CASSDRVSGANVLTF
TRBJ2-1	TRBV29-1	CSVGFRLIAGGPSEQFF
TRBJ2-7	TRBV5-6	CASSIYYEQYF
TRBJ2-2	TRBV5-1	CASSLPSGGTGELFF
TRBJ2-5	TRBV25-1	CASSVAGVKETQYF
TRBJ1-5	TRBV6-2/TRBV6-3	CASSYPGTGTSQPQHF
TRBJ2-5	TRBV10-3	CAITPSGGPQETQYF
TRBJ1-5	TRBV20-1	CSASYRGQVDQPQHF
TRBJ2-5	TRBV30	CAWSVLRKETQYF
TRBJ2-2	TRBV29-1	CSYTVLLKHRGAVF
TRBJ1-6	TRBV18	CASSQGLNNSPLHF
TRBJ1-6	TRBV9	CASSAQGNSPLHF
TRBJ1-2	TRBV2	CASSSGAYYGYTF
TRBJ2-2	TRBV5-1	CASSSFPGTGGTGELFF
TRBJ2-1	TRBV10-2	CASRTSGLNEQFF
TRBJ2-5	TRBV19	CASSRDQETQYF
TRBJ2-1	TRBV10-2	CATEPGLYYNEQFF
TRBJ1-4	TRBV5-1	CASSESGRGTTNEKLFF
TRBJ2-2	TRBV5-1	CASSLASLAGAGTGELFF
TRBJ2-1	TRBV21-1	CASSLGGARGMEQFF
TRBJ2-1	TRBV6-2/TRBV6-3	CASSYSLSVPHNEQFF
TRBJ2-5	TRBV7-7	CASSFGGVPQETQYF
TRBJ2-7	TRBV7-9	CASSLMGGSGGNYEQYF
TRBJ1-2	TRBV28	CASSVTGQRGYTF
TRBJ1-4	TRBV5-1	CASSSASSGTGRSNEKLFF
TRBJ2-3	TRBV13	CASTSGGGDTQYF
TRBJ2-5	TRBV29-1	CSVESGTETQYF
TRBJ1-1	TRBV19	CASSIAQGLNTEAFF
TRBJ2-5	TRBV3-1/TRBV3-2	CASSQAGTGGETQYF